These 9 T cell receptor beta chains originate from one sample sequenced in a study of regulatory T cells in long-lasting Graves disease. Arm-PCR of CDR3 regions and iRepertoire HTBI primers were the basis on which TCR beta libraries were built. One entry per CDR3 protein, called by TCRdb with MiXCR from the multiplex PCR reads. Of around 400,000 distinct CDR3 sequences listed, more than 20% are singletons. Time point given: persistent/refractory GD, antithyroid drugs over 5 years with positive TRAb. The TCR library was made from RNA that had been extracted from PBMCs in TRIzol. The sample in question was peripheral blood mononuclear cells (PBMCs), obtained when the disease was refractory, from a patient treated with antithyroid drugs. The receptor set was obtained from a woman between 40 and 55 years old with Graves disease.

This clonotype has a handful of counts. The V and J genes are TRBV29-1 and TRBJ2-7, with D possibly matching TRBD2 (7 bases). The CDR3 length is 15 residues. V was pared by 3 bases and J by 2 bases, with 17 bases between. Looked up from germline, CDR1 is SQVTM and CDR2 is ANQGSEA. The DNA of the CDR3 is TGCAGCGTTGATGTGCGGGGGAAGGGGGCCTACGAGCAGTACTTC. Translating it yields CSVDVRGKGAYEQYF.

About this clonotype: Since the CDR3 does not end with the conserved phenylalanine or tryptophan, this likely comes from a read error. The chain joins TRBV7-9 to TRBJ2-2; 8 bases fit TRBD1. V was pared by 5 bases and J by 6 bases, with 11 bases of the junction left unmatched. From germline, CDR1 is SEHNR and CDR2 FQNEAQ (reference sequence). This CDR3 has 16 amino acids. The CDR3, as DNA: TGTGCCAGCAGCGCCGGACAGGGATTTGGGTCCGGGGAGCTGTTTTTG. Its protein product is CASSAGQGFGSGELFL.

At least ten counts were recorded for this clonotype. The chain has TRBV11-2 and TRBJ2-7; D gene unclear. With 1 base removed from V and 3 bases from J, the gap between germline ends came to 7 bases. The CDR3 has 13 residues. Germline CDR1 is SGHAT and CDR2 is FQNNGV. CDR3 sequence: CASSLVPGYEQYF. The CDR3, as DNA: TGTGCCAGCAGCTTAGTACCGGGCTACGAGCAGTACTTC.

About this clonotype: Being one base from a much bigger clone, this may be a read error. Likely a read error: the CDR3 ends without its conserved phenylalanine or tryptophan. The chain carries TRBV5-5 and TRBJ1-1; the D gene is possibly TRBD1 (5 bases). V dropped 1 base and J dropped 5 bases, with 9 bases sitting between them. Germline lookup yields CDR1 SGHKS and CDR2 YYEKEE (reference sequence). The CDR3 is 13 residues long. The CDR3 spells CASSLRGETEAFL. The CDR3 coding sequence is TGTGCCAGCAGCTTGCGGGGGGAAACTGAAGCTTTCCTT.

To note about this clonotype: The CDR3 does not end in the conserved phenylalanine or tryptophan, so this is likely a read error. The rearrangement links TRBV15 to TRBJ1-1; 8 bases are a match to TRBD1. The germline gives CDR1 LNHNV, CDR2 YYDKDF (reference sequence). The CDR3 consists of 15 residues. The V segment lost 4 bases and the J segment 5 bases; nucleotides outside the gene matches: 9. Here the CDR3 DNA reads TGTGCCACCAGCATCATTTTCAGGGGGCAAACTGAAGCTTTCCTT. Protein product: CATSIIFRGQTEAFL.

The chain couples TRBV28 to TRBJ2-1, with D unclear. This CDR3 contains 14 residues. The V and J ends lost 5 bases and 4 bases respectively, with 12 bases between them. Germline-derived CDR1 and CDR2 are MDHEN and SYDVKM. CDR3 nucleotide sequence: TGTGCCAGCAGTCTACCCGTCGTTTACAATGAGCAGTTCTTC. This sequence encodes CASSLPVVYNEQFF.

This chain uses TRBV2 with TRBJ2-1; D might be TRBD1 or TRBD2, each matching 5 bases. Trimming cost V 7 bases and J 0 bases, with 19 bases left between them. CDR3 length: 17 amino acids. From germline, CDR1 is SNHLY and CDR2 FYNNEI. The CDR3: CASTRDRRLGSYNEQFF. In DNA, the CDR3 is TGTGCCAGCACAAGGGACCGAAGGCTCGGCTCCTACAATGAGCAGTTCTTC.

The rearrangement uses TRBV15 and TRBJ1-5; D not resolved. CDR3 length: 12 residues. Germline lookup yields CDR1 LNHNV and CDR2 YYDKDF (reference sequence). The V end was cut by 3 bases, the J end by 6 bases, with 6 bases between. The CDR3 DNA reads TGTGCCACCAGCAGGTCCGGTCAGCCCCAGCATTTT. This codes for CATSRSGQPQHF. The whole variable domain, filled in from reference TRBV15 and TRBJ1-5, reads DAMVIQNPRYQVTQFGKPVTLSCSQTLNHNVMYWYQQKSSQAPKLLFHYYDKDFNNEADTPDNFQSRRPNTSFCFLDIRSPGLGDTAMYLCATSRSGQPQHFGDGTRLSIL.

Concerning this clonotype: Since a far larger clone is one base different, this is likely a read error. This rearrangement joins TRBV12-3 or TRBV12-4 to TRBJ1-6, with 7 nucleotides matching TRBD1. The CDR3 length is 13 residues. The CDR3 protein is CASSRGQAGSVFF. The CDR3, as DNA: TGTGCCAGCAGCCGCGGACAGGCCGGGAGTGTTTTCTTT.